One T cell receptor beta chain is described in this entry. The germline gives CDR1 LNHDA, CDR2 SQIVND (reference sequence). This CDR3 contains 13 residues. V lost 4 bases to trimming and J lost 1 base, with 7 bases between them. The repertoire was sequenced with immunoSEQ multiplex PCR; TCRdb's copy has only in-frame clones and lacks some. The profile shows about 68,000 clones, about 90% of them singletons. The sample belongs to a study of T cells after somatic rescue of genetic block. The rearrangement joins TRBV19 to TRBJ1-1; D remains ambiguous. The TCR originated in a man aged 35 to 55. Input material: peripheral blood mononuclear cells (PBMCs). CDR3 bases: TGTGCCAGTAGTACGACGGCGAACACTGAAGCTTTCTTT. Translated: CASSTTANTEAFF.